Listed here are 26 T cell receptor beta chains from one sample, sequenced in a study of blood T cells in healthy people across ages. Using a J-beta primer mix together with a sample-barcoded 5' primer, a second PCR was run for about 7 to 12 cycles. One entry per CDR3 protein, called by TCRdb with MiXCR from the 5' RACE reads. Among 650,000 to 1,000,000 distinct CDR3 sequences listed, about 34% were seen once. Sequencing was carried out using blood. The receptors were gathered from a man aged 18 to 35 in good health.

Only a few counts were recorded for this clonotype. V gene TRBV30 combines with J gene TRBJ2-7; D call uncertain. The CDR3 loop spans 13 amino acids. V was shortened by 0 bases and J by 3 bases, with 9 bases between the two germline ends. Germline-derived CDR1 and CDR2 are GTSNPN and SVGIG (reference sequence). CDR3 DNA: TGTGCCTGGAGTGTACAAGACGGCTACGAGCAGTACTTC. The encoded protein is CAWSVQDGYEQYF.

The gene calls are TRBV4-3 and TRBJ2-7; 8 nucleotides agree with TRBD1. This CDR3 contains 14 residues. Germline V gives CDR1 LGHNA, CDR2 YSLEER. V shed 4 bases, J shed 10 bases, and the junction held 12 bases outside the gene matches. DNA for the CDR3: TGCGCCAGCAGCCTCCGGACAGGGTATGGTGAACAGTACTTC. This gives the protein CASSLRTGYGEQYF.

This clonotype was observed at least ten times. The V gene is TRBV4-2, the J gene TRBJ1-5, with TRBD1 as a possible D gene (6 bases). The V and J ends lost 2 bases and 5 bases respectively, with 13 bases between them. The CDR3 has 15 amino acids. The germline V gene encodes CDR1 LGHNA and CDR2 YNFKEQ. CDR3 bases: TGTGCCAGCAGCCAATTTATAGAGGGGGATCAGCCCCAGCATTTT. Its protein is CASSQFIEGDQPQHF.

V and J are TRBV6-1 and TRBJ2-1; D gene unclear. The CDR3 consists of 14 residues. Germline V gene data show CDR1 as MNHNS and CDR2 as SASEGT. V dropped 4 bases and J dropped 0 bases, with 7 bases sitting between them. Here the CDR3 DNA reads TGTGCCAGCAGTGTGGTCGGCTCCTACAATGAGCAGTTCTTC. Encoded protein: CASSVVGSYNEQFF.

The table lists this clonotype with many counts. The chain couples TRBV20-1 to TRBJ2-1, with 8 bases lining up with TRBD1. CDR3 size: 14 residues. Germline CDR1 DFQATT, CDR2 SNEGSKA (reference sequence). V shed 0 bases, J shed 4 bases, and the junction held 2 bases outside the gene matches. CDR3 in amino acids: CSARDNRGYNEQFF. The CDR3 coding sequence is TGCAGTGCTAGAGACAACAGGGGGTACAATGAGCAGTTCTTC.

The DNA of the CDR3 is TGCGCCAGCAGCCAAGATAGCGATGGGCAGTTCTTC. Translation gives CASSQDSDGQFF. The rearrangement links TRBV4-1 to TRBJ2-1; TRBD2 is a possible D gene (5 bases). Between the trimmed V and J ends, which lost 0 bases and 12 bases, there was a span of 9 bases. This CDR3 has 12 amino acids. In germline, CDR1 is MGHRA, CDR2 YSYEKL.

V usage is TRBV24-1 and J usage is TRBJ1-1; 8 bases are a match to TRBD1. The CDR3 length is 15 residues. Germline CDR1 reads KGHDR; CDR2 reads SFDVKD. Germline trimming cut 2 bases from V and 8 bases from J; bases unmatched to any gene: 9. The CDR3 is CATSDSLPTGDEAFF. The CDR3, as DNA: TGTGCCACCAGTGATTCCCTCCCGACAGGGGACGAAGCTTTCTTT.

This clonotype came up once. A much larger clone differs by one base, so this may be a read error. CDR3 in amino acids: CSTRDRADTQYF. In DNA, the CDR3 is TGCAGTACTAGAGATCGTGCAGATACGCAGTATTTT. The V gene is TRBV20-1, the J gene TRBJ2-3; D is possibly TRBD2 (5 bases). The germline V gene encodes CDR1 DFQATT and CDR2 SNEGSKA (reference sequence). The CDR3 has 12 amino acids.

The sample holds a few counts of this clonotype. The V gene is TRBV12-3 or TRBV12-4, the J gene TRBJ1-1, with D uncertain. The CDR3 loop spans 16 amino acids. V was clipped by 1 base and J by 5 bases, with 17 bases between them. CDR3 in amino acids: CASSLGILLGRTEAFF. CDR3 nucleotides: TGTGCCAGCAGTTTAGGTATTTTGCTTGGGCGGACTGAAGCTTTCTTT.

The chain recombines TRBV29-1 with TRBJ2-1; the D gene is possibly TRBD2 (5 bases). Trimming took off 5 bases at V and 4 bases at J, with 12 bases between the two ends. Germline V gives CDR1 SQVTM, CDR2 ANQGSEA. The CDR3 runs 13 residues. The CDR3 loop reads CSVLRSGYNEQFF. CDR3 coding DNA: TGCAGCGTTCTTCGGTCGGGGTACAATGAGCAGTTCTTC.

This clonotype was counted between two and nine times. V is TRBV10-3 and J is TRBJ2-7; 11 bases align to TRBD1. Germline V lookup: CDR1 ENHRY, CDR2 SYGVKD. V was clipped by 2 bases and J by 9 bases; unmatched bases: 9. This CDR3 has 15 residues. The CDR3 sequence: CAISEPPGQGVVQYF. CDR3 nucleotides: TGTGCCATCAGTGAGCCCCCGGGACAGGGGGTGGTGCAGTACTTC.

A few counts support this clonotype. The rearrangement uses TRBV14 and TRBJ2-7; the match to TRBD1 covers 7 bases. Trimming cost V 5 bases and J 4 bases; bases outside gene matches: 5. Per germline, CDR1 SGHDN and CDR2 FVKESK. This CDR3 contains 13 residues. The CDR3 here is CASSEYRGYEQYF. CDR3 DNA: TGTGCCAGCAGCGAATACAGGGGATACGAGCAGTACTTC.

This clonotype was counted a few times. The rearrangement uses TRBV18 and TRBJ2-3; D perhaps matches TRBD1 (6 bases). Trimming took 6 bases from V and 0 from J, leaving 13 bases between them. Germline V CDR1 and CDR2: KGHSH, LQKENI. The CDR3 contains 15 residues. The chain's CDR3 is CASSPRGSSTDTQYF. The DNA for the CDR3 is TGTGCCAGCTCTCCCAGGGGCAGTAGCACAGATACGCAGTATTTT.

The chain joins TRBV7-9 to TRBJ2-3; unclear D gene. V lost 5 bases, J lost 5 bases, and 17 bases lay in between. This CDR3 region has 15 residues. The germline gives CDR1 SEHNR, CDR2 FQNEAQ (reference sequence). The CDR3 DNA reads TGTGCCAGCAGCAACGCTCGGAGCGCCAGAGATACGCAGTATTTT. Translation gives CASSNARSARDTQYF.

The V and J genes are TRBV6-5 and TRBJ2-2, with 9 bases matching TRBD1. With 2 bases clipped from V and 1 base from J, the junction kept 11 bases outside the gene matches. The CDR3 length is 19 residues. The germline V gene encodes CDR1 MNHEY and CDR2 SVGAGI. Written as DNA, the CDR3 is TGTGCCAGCAGTTACACCCGGGACAGGGAGAGGGTGAACACCGGGGAGCTGTTTTTT. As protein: CASSYTRDRERVNTGELFF.

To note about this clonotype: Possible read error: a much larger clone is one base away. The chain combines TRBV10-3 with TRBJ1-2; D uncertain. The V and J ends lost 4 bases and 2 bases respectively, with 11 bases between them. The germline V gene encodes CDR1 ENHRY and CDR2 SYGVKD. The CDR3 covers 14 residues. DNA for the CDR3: TGTGCCATCAGTGGGCGACCAACCAACTATGGCTACACCTTC. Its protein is CAISGRPTNYGYTF.

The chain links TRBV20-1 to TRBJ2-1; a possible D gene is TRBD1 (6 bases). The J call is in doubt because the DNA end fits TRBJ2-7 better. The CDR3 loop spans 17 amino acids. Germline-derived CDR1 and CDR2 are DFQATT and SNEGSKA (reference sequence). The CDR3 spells CSARDGTNRGTYNEQYF. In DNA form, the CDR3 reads TGCAGTGCTAGAGATGGGACAAATCGGGGAACCTACAATGAGCAGTACTTC.

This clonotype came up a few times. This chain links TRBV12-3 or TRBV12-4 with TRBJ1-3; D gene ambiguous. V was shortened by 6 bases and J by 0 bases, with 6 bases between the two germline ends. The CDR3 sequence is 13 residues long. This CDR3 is CASRPASGNTIYF. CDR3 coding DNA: TGTGCCAGCAGGCCAGCCTCTGGAAACACCATATATTTT.

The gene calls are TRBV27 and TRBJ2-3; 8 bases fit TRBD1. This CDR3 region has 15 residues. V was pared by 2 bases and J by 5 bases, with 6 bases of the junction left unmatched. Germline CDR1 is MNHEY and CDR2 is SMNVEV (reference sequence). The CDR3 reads CASSLGGQGRDTQYF. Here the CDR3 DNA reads TGTGCCAGCAGTTTAGGCGGACAGGGACGAGATACGCAGTATTTT.

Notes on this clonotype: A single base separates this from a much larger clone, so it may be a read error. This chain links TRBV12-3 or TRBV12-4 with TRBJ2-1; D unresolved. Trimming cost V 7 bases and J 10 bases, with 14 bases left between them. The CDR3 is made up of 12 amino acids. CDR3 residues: CASTQTPKEQFF. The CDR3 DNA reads TGTGCCAGCACCCAAACCCCCAAGGAGCAGTTCTTC.

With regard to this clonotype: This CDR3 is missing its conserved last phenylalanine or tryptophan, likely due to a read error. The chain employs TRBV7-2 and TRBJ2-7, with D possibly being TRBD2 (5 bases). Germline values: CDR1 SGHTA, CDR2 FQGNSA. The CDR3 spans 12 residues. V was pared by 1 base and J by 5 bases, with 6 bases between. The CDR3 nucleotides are TGTGCCAGCAGCTTAGTCGGGGACGAGCAGTACTTG. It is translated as CASSLVGDEQYL.

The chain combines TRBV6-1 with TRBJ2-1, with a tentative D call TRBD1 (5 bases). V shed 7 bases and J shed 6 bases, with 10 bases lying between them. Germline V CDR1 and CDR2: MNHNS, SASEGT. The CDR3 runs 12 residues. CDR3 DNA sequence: TGTGCCAGCAACCAGGGAAGCAATGAGCAGTTCTTC. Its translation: CASNQGSNEQFF.

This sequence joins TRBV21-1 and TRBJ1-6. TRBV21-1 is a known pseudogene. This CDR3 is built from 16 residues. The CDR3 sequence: CASSKEVISYNSPLHF. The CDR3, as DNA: TGTGCCAGCAGCAAAGAGGTCATCTCCTATAATTCACCCCTCCACTTT.

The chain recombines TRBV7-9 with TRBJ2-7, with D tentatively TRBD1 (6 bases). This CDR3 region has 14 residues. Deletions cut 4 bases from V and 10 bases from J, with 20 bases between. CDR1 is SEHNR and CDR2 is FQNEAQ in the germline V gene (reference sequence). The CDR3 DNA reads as TGTGCCAGCAGCTCCCTGCTGGGACAAGAGGCCCAGTACTTC. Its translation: CASSSLLGQEAQYF.

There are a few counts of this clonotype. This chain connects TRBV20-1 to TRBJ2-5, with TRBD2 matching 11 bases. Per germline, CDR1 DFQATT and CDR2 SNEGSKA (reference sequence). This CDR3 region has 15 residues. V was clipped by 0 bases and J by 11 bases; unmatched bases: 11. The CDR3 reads CSARDGGTSGNEQYF. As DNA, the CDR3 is TGCAGTGCTAGAGATGGGGGGACTAGCGGCAATGAGCAGTACTTC.

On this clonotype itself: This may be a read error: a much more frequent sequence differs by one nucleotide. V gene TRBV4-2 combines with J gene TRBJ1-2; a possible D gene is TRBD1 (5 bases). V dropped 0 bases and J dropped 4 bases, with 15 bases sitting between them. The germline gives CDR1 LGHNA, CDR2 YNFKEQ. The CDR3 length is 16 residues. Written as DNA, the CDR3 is TGTGCCAGCAGCCAAGAGTCGGGGGTTGGCAGCTATGGCTACACCTTC. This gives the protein CASSQESGVGSYGYTF.